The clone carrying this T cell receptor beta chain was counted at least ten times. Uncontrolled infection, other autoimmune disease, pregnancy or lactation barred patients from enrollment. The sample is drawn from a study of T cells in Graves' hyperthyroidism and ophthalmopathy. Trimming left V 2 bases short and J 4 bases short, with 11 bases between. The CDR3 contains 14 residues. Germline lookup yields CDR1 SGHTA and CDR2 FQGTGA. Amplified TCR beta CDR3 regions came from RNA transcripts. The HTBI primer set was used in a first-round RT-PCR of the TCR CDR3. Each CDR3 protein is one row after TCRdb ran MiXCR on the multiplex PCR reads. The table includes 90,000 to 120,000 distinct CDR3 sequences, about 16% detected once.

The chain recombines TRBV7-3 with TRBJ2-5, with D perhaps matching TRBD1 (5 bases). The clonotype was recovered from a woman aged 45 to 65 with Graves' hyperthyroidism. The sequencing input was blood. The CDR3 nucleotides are TGTGCCAGCAGCTTACCAGGGTATGGAGAGACCCAGTACTTC. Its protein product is CASSLPGYGETQYF. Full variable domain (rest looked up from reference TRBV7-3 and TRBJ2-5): GAGVSQTPSNKVTEKGKYVELRCDPISGHTALYWYRQSLGQGPEFLIYFQGTGAADDSGLPNDRFFAVRPEGSVSTLKIQRTERGDSAVYLCASSLPGYGETQYFGPGTRLLVL.